A selection of T cell receptor beta chains follows, all from one sample in a study of T-cell memory formation after mild COVID-19. Each CDR3 protein gets one entry after TCRdb re-called the 5' RACE reads with MiXCR. The table shows around 400,000 distinct CDR3 sequences, with 24% occurring only once. The sequenced sample was PBMCs or a T cell subset sorted from them (not recorded which). The receptors come from an adult woman who had mild COVID-19 (a few samples of this study predate the infection). Cell type and time point are not known. Both conserved end residues are part of each CDR3. Fields, in order: clone size, CDR3 length, V gene, CDR3 protein. Only part of the rows carry a size: once, few, many, or a class if the clone is expanded.

size: NA
length: 13
V: TRBV27
CDR3: CASSLSRGTPLHF

size: NA
length: 19
V: TRBV7-3
CDR3: CASSPPPGLAGTNTGELFF

size: few
length: 13
V: TRBV14
CDR3: CASSQDSTGELFF

size: many
length: 12
V: TRBV5-6
CDR3: CASSLVTGEAFF

size: NA
length: 15
V: TRBV6-1
CDR3: CASSEAGFRGETQYF

size: few
length: 17
V: TRBV18
CDR3: CASSHPDRGLWTDTQYF

size: NA
length: 14
V: TRBV12-3/TRBV12-4
CDR3: CASSFAGVSYEQYF

size: few
length: 17
V: TRBV7-6
CDR3: CASSLALRTATNEKLFF

size: few
length: 16
V: TRBV5-1
CDR3: CASRAGGGGSGNTIYF

size: few
length: 13
V: TRBV12-3/TRBV12-4
CDR3: CASSFRGTGNRFF

size: NA
length: 14
V: TRBV6-6
CDR3: CASSLQGAHSPLHF

size: NA
length: 16
V: TRBV27
CDR3: CASSPVFAPGLYGYTF

size: NA
length: 11
V: TRBV5-6
CDR3: CASSRWDEQFF

size: NA
length: 14
V: TRBV7-2
CDR3: CASSLPRGQGELFF

size: few
length: 11
V: TRBV29-1
CDR3: CSVTDSYGYTF

size: NA
length: 14
V: TRBV24-1
CDR3: CATSDPPEGTGAFF

size: NA
length: 15
V: TRBV11-1
CDR3: CASSPGTSASREQFF

size: NA
length: 15
V: TRBV3-1
CDR3: CASSHSGRASNEQFF

size: NA
length: 13
V: TRBV18
CDR3: CASSNRASYEQYF

size: NA
length: 13
V: TRBV2
CDR3: CASSVVMNTEAFF

size: NA
length: 14
V: TRBV24-1
CDR3: CATSPAGYNQPQHF

size: NA
length: 14
V: TRBV30
CDR3: CAWSRGLDTGELFF

size: NA
length: 15
V: TRBV10-3
CDR3: CAITGTGRGNYGYTF

size: NA
length: 14
V: TRBV9
CDR3: CASSVGRGSYEQYF

size: many
length: 15
V: TRBV12-3/TRBV12-4
CDR3: CASSYRDRYNSPLHF

size: few
length: 15
V: TRBV11-2
CDR3: CASSLVYGGKETQYF

size: NA
length: 16
V: TRBV4-2
CDR3: CASSQDPRGSVETQYF

size: few
length: 14
V: TRBV7-9
CDR3: CASSLAGRNEKLFF

size: few
length: 19
V: TRBV7-8
CDR3: CASSLPPPGQGAPTDTQYF

size: NA
length: 14
V: TRBV7-9
CDR3: CASSPGGVGTEQFF

size: NA
length: 15
V: TRBV3-1
CDR3: CASSQPGQANTEAFF

size: few
length: 15
V: TRBV9
CDR3: CASSPEGQPTYEQYF

size: few
length: 15
V: TRBV12-3/TRBV12-4
CDR3: CASSAQGEGHNEQFF

size: NA
length: 14
V: TRBV7-2
CDR3: CASSLDGGPYGYTF

size: few
length: 14
V: TRBV5-5
CDR3: CASSFKVGVETQYF

size: NA
length: 14
V: TRBV5-1
CDR3: CASSLSAGNGEQYF